Below are 8 T cell receptor beta chains sequenced from a single sample in a study of blood T cell repertoires in COVID-19. The repertoire was sequenced with immunoSEQ multiplex PCR; TCRdb's copy has only in-frame clones and lacks some. The table lists about 20,000 clones, about 91% of them singletons. Specimen: peripheral blood. The receptors here all came from a man in his 70s with active COVID-19.

The V and J genes are TRBV4-3 and TRBJ1-1, with 8 bases fitting TRBD1. Germline assignment: CDR1 LGHNA and CDR2 YSLEER. This CDR3 has 15 residues. With 2 bases clipped from V and 3 bases from J, the junction kept 5 bases outside the gene matches. CDR3 sequence reads: CASSQPTGVYTEAFF. Written as DNA, the CDR3 is TGCGCCAGCAGCCAACCGACAGGGGTATACACTGAAGCTTTCTTT.

The rearrangement links TRBV5-6 to TRBJ1-2, with a possible D match to TRBD1 (6 bases). V lost 2 bases, J lost 4 bases, and 12 bases lay in between. Germline CDR1 is SGHDT and CDR2 is YYEEEE. CDR3 size: 14 residues. The CDR3 reads CASSLGQGPYGYTF. In DNA, the CDR3 is TGTGCCAGCAGCTTAGGGCAGGGGCCCTATGGCTACACCTTC.

The J gene is TRBJ1-1, the V gene TRBV4-1; 8 positions agree with TRBD1. The germline V gene encodes CDR1 MGHRA and CDR2 YSYEKL. The CDR3 is made up of 14 amino acids. With 4 bases clipped from V and 0 bases from J, the junction kept 1 base outside the gene matches. Here the CDR3 DNA reads TGCGCCAGCAGCCTGGGACAGGTGAACACTGAAGCTTTCTTT. This gives the protein CASSLGQVNTEAFF.

The table lists this clone with a count of one. The chain employs TRBV30 and TRBJ1-5; the match to TRBD1 covers 10 bases. Germline-derived CDR1 and CDR2 are GTSNPN and SVGIG (reference sequence). V was pared by 0 bases and J by 5 bases, with 16 bases of the junction left unmatched. The CDR3 sequence is 19 residues long. The DNA of the CDR3 is TGTGCCTGGAGTGTACCTGGGCGGGACAGGGGAAAGAGGTATCAGCCCCAGCATTTT. Translated: CAWSVPGRDRGKRYQPQHF.

The rearrangement joins TRBV9 to TRBJ1-5, with D perhaps matching TRBD1 (5 bases). CDR1 and CDR2 from the germline V gene are SGDLS and YYNGEE. V was shortened by 3 bases and J by 4 bases, with 11 bases between the two germline ends. The CDR3 contains 14 residues. CDR3 DNA: TGTGCCAGCAGCGCGGACCCAGGGAATCAGCCCCAGCATTTT. Translated, it gives CASSADPGNQPQHF. The full variable domain, completed using reference TRBV9 and TRBJ1-5, is DSGVTQTPKHLITATGQRVTLRCSPRSGDLSVYWYQQSLDQGLQFLIQYYNGEERAKGNILERFSAQQFPDLHSELNLSSLELGDSALYFCASSADPGNQPQHFGDGTRLSIL.

The chain uses TRBV18 and TRBJ1-1; no firm D call. V lost 3 bases, J lost 5 bases, and 10 bases lay in between. Per germline, CDR1 KGHSH and CDR2 LQKENI. This CDR3 is built from 13 residues. CDR3 coding DNA: TGTGCCAGCTCACCTGTGGAGAGGACTGAAGCTTTCTTT. Amino acid sequence: CASSPVERTEAFF.

This chain joins TRBV9 and TRBJ2-5; 7 bases fit TRBD2. Germline assignment: CDR1 SGDLS and CDR2 YYNGEE. The CDR3 totals 13 residues. Trimming took 2 bases from V and 4 from J; bases not matched to a gene: 2. The CDR3 here is CASSVAGAETQYF. The CDR3 nucleotides are TGTGCCAGCAGCGTGGCGGGAGCAGAGACCCAGTACTTC.

The rearrangement links TRBV9 to TRBJ1-4; tentatively, D is TRBD1 (5 bases). V lost 4 bases to trimming and J lost 8 bases, with 15 bases between them. The CDR3 length is 14 residues. The germline V gene has CDR1 SGDLS and CDR2 YYNGEE. As DNA, the CDR3 is TGTGCCAGCAGCCCGGGGGTCAACAACGAAAAACTGTTTTTT. This sequence encodes CASSPGVNNEKLFF.